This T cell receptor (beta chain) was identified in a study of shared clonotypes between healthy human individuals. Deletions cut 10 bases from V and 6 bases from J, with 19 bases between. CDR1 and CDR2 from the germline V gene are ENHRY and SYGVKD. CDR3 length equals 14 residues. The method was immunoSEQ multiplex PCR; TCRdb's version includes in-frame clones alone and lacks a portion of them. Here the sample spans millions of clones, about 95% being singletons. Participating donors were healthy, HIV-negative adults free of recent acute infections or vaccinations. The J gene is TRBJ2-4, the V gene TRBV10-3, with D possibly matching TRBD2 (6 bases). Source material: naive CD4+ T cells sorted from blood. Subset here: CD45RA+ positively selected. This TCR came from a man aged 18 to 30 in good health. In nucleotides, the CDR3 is TGTGCCACCGGGGACCCGGGAGTTGGAAACATTCAGTACTTC. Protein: CATGDPGVGNIQYF.